Below are 30 T cell receptor beta chains sequenced from a single sample in a study of T-cell memory formation after mild COVID-19. TCRdb called the 5' RACE reads again in MiXCR, with one record for every CDR3 protein. The sample lists roughly 500,000 distinct CDR3 sequences, about a fifth occurring once. The sample consisted of PBMCs or a T cell subset sorted from them (not recorded which). These receptors came from an adult woman who had mild COVID-19 (a few samples of this study predate the infection). Cell type and time point are not known.

Many counts were recorded for this clonotype. The chain employs TRBV7-2 and TRBJ2-7; 8 bases align to TRBD2. V shed 4 bases, J shed 3 bases, and the junction held 8 bases outside the gene matches. This CDR3 spans 15 amino acids. In germline, CDR1 is SGHTA, CDR2 FQGNSA. CDR3 DNA: TGTGCCAGCAGCTCCAGCACCGGGACTAGCTACGAGCAGTACTTC. Encoded protein: CASSSSTGTSYEQYF.

In the case of this clonotype: The missing conserved phenylalanine or tryptophan at the end of this CDR3 makes a read error likely. This sequence joins TRBV6-2 or TRBV6-3 and TRBJ2-5; 8 bases agree with TRBD2. V dropped 7 bases and J dropped 7; count of bases not matched to a gene: 11. The CDR3 has 14 amino acids. Germline lookup yields CDR1 MNHEY and CDR2 SVGEGT. The CDR3 here is CASTSGSRSGTQYY. As DNA, the CDR3 is TGTGCCAGCACAAGCGGGAGTAGATCGGGGACCCAGTACTAC.

This sequence joins TRBV7-2 and TRBJ2-1; D might be TRBD2 (6 bases). The CDR3 extends over 14 amino acids. Germline lookup yields CDR1 SGHTA and CDR2 FQGNSA. V was trimmed by 4 bases and J by 9 bases, leaving 16 bases between them. The CDR3 here is CASSSLEGLSEQFF. CDR3 nucleotides: TGTGCCAGCAGCTCACTGGAGGGCCTTTCTGAGCAGTTCTTC.

This clonotype was found a few times. The chain links TRBV7-3 to TRBJ2-5; D is ambiguous. The CDR3 runs 14 residues. The ends were cut back, 4 bases at V and 5 bases at J, with 14 bases in the middle. Germline values: CDR1 SGHTA, CDR2 FQGTGA. In DNA form, the CDR3 reads TGTGCCAGCAGCTCCGGACCCGTTTTGGAGACCCAGTACTTC. This gives the protein CASSSGPVLETQYF. Supplemented by reference TRBV7-3 and TRBJ2-5, the full variable domain reads GAGVSQTPSNKVTEKGKYVELRCDPISGHTALYWYRQSLGQGPEFLIYFQGTGAADDSGLPNDRFFAVRPEGSVSTLKIQRTERGDSAVYLCASSSGPVLETQYFGPGTRLLVL.

The chain links TRBV11-2 to TRBJ2-7; D perhaps matches TRBD2 (6 bases). CDR1 is SGHAT, CDR2 FQNNGV, per germline. Trimming shortened V by 0 bases and J by 6 bases, and 18 bases separated the two germline ends. The CDR3 runs to 16 residues. The CDR3 spells CASSLDRWGVSTEQYF. DNA for the CDR3: TGTGCCAGCAGCTTAGATCGATGGGGGGTTTCTACCGAGCAGTACTTC.

Ten or more counts support this clonotype. CDR3 region: CASSQTGYEQYF. The CDR3 DNA is TGTGCCAGCAGTCAGACAGGCTACGAGCAGTACTTC. The chain joins TRBV6-6 to TRBJ2-7; D may be TRBD1 (6 bases). CDR1 is MNHNY and CDR2 is SVGAGI in the germline V gene (reference sequence). The CDR3 spans 12 residues. V was trimmed by 5 bases and J by 3 bases, leaving 8 bases between them.

In its sample, this clonotype was seen a few times. The chain uses TRBV12-3 or TRBV12-4 and TRBJ1-1; D gene uncertain. Trimming took 1 base from V and 2 from J, leaving 20 bases between them. The CDR3 is 18 amino acids. CDR3 residues: CASSLGAQERAFNTEAFF. The CDR3, as DNA: TGTGCCAGCAGTTTAGGAGCGCAGGAACGCGCCTTTAACACTGAAGCTTTCTTT.

This chain uses TRBV7-3 with TRBJ2-3; 9 nucleotides align to TRBD2. Trimming at V came to 2 bases and at J to 2 bases, leaving 5 bases not matched to a gene. The V gene's germline CDR1 is SGHTA and CDR2 FQGTGA. This CDR3 spans 16 amino acids. DNA for the CDR3: TGTGCCAGCAGCTTAGGTCGCGGGGGGGCCACAGATACGCAGTATTTT. This codes for CASSLGRGGATDTQYF.

This clonotype was seen at least ten times. Germline and junction disagree at one end, which may indicate a read error. This chain links TRBV12-3 or TRBV12-4 with TRBJ2-5; 9 bases agree with TRBD1. The CDR3 covers 13 residues. This chain's CDR3 is CASSYRGQETQYF. The CDR3 nucleotides are TGCGCCAGCAGTTACAGGGGGCAGGAGACCCAGTACTTC.

The genes are TRBV5-1 and TRBJ1-5; D gene uncertain. This CDR3 contains 16 residues. Per the germline V gene, CDR1 is SGHRS and CDR2 is YFSETQ. Trimming stripped 0 bases from V and 3 bases from J, with 13 bases between. For the CDR3, the DNA is TGCGCCAGCAGCTTGGACGGAGGGCCCGACAATCAGCCCCAGCATTTT. This gives the protein CASSLDGGPDNQPQHF.

J is TRBJ2-7 and V is TRBV20-1; possibly TRBD2 for D (5 bases). Trimming removed 3 bases from V and 0 bases from J, with 6 bases in between. The germline V gene encodes CDR1 DFQATT and CDR2 SNEGSKA (reference sequence). The CDR3 runs 12 residues. The CDR3 is CSASGDSYEQYF. In nucleotides, the CDR3 is TGCAGTGCTAGCGGGGACTCCTACGAGCAGTACTTC.

The table lists this clonotype with many counts. The V gene is TRBV11-3, the J gene TRBJ2-6, with 7 bases aligning to TRBD2. The germline V gene has CDR1 SGHNT and CDR2 YENEEA. V lost 3 bases and J lost 8; bases outside the gene matches: 13. The CDR3 sequence is 17 residues long. The CDR3 region is CASSFSGGYSETNVLTF. The CDR3 DNA sequence: TGTGCCAGCAGCTTTTCGGGGGGTTATTCGGAAACCAACGTCCTGACTTTC.

The V and J genes are TRBV9 and TRBJ1-2; tentative D call: TRBD1 (5 bases). Trimming took 0 bases from V and 2 from J, leaving 8 bases between them. The length of the CDR3 is 14 residues. Germline CDR1 SGDLS, CDR2 YYNGEE. The CDR3 nucleotides read TGTGCCAGCAGCGTAGGGACATCCAACTATGGCTACACCTTC. This encodes CASSVGTSNYGYTF. Based on the CDR3 plus reference TRBV9 and TRBJ1-2, the full variable domain is DSGVTQTPKHLITATGQRVTLRCSPRSGDLSVYWYQQSLDQGLQFLIQYYNGEERAKGNILERFSAQQFPDLHSELNLSSLELGDSALYFCASSVGTSNYGYTFGSGTRLTVV.

The chain uses TRBV6-1 and TRBJ1-6; the D is unclear. The V gene's germline CDR1 is MNHNS and CDR2 SASEGT. V gave up 2 bases and J gave up 4 bases, with 12 bases separating them. The CDR3 is 16 residues long. This chain's CDR3 is CASSELASFYNSPLHF. As DNA, the CDR3 is TGTGCCAGCAGTGAATTGGCCAGCTTTTATAATTCACCCCTCCACTTT.

This clonotype was detected ten times or more. The chain combines TRBV12-3 or TRBV12-4 with TRBJ1-6; 7 nucleotides align to TRBD1. J lost 5 bases, V lost 5 bases, and 3 bases had no gene match. The CDR3 consists of 14 residues. This CDR3 reads CASSPGTDNSPLHF. The DNA for the CDR3 is TGTGCCAGCAGTCCAGGGACAGATAATTCACCCCTCCACTTT.

The chain carries TRBV7-8 and TRBJ1-5; D is ambiguous. The ends were cut back, 5 bases at V and 3 bases at J, with 20 bases in the middle. The CDR3 spans 17 residues. Germline V lookup: CDR1 SGHVS, CDR2 FQNEAQ. CDR3 DNA sequence: TGTGCCAGCAGCCCCTCACCGAAGATGGGGTTCAATCAGCCCCAGCATTTT. Residues: CASSPSPKMGFNQPQHF.

J is TRBJ1-1 and V is TRBV9; tentatively, D is TRBD1 (6 bases). The length of the CDR3 is 15 residues. Trimming took off 3 bases at V and 5 bases at J, with 17 bases between the two ends. Germline CDR1 is SGDLS and CDR2 is YYNGEE. The CDR3 here is CASSALVTGGTEAFF. The CDR3 DNA follows: TGTGCCAGCAGCGCACTCGTGACAGGAGGTACTGAAGCTTTCTTT. The full variable domain, completed using reference TRBV9 and TRBJ1-1, is DSGVTQTPKHLITATGQRVTLRCSPRSGDLSVYWYQQSLDQGLQFLIQYYNGEERAKGNILERFSAQQFPDLHSELNLSSLELGDSALYFCASSALVTGGTEAFFGQGTRLTVV.

The sample holds many counts of this clonotype. The chain is built from TRBV12-3 or TRBV12-4 and TRBJ2-5; no reliable D call. V lost 3 bases and J lost 5, with 7 bases in between. This CDR3 has 12 amino acids. The CDR3, as DNA: TGTGCCAGCAGTTTGCTGCGGGAGACCCAGTACTTC. Amino acid sequence: CASSLLRETQYF.

In this sample, this clonotype turned up a few times. The genes are TRBV7-6 and TRBJ1-1, with a weak D call TRBD1 (5 bases). Trimming pared 5 bases from V and 4 bases from J, leaving 17 bases between. This CDR3 is 15 amino acids long. The germline CDR1 and CDR2 sequences are SGHVS and FNYEAQ. The CDR3 DNA reads as TGTGCCAGCAGCCAGAAAACGACGGGGACCACTGAAGCTTTCTTT. Protein: CASSQKTTGTTEAFF.

The gene calls are TRBV20-1 and TRBJ1-2, with D uncertain. Germline CDR1 reads DFQATT; CDR2 reads SNEGSKA (reference sequence). This CDR3 region has 14 residues. Trimming left V 0 bases short and J 4 bases short, with 12 bases between. CDR3 protein: CSARETHLSYGYTF. The CDR3 DNA reads as TGCAGTGCTAGAGAGACCCACCTTAGCTATGGCTACACCTTC.

This clonotype was counted only a few times. The rearrangement joins TRBV29-1 to TRBJ2-7; 7 bases agree with TRBD1. Germline V CDR1 and CDR2: SQVTM, ANQGSEA. The CDR3 contains 15 residues. Trimming took 3 bases from V and 0 from J; bases not matched to a gene: 8. For the CDR3, the DNA is TGCAGCGTTGAGGCCCGGGACAGAGTCTCCTACGAGCAGTACTTC. Translating gives CSVEARDRVSYEQYF.

This clonotype has a handful of counts. V usage is TRBV9 and J usage is TRBJ2-7; 11 nucleotides align to TRBD2. This CDR3 region has 17 residues. V dropped 0 bases and J dropped 2; count of bases not matched to a gene: 7. Per germline, CDR1 SGDLS and CDR2 YYNGEE. The CDR3 region is CASSVAPSGGITYEQYF. The CDR3 DNA reads TGTGCCAGCAGCGTAGCTCCTAGCGGGGGGATAACCTACGAGCAGTACTTC.

This clonotype was counted only a few times. J is TRBJ2-1 and V is TRBV29-1; tentatively, D is TRBD2 (6 bases). The CDR3 has 16 residues. V was pared by 0 bases and J by 0 bases, with 12 bases between. Germline CDR1 SQVTM, CDR2 ANQGSEA. The CDR3 here is CSVEEGYGSSYNEQFF. Here the CDR3 DNA reads TGCAGCGTTGAAGAGGGTTACGGGAGCTCCTACAATGAGCAGTTCTTC.

In its sample, this clonotype was seen a few times. The chain joins TRBV7-2 to TRBJ2-1; 13 bases align to TRBD2. V gave up 5 bases and J gave up 9 bases; unmatched junction bases: 7. CDR1 and CDR2 from the germline V gene are SGHTA and FQGNSA. The CDR3 consists of 15 residues. This chain's CDR3 is CASSHRTSGRLEQFF. In DNA form, the CDR3 reads TGTGCCAGCAGCCACCGGACTAGCGGGAGACTTGAGCAGTTCTTC. Full variable domain (outside the CDR3, taken from reference TRBV7-2 and TRBJ2-1): GAGVSQSPSNKVTEKGKDVELRCDPISGHTALYWYRQSLGQGLEFLIYFQGNSAPDKSGLPSDRFSAERTGGSVSTLTIQRTQQEDSAVYLCASSHRTSGRLEQFFGPGTRLTVL.

The genes are TRBV5-4 and TRBJ1-4; TRBD1 might be the D (5 bases). CDR3 size: 12 residues. CDR1 SGHNT and CDR2 YYREEE come from the germline V gene (reference sequence). CDR3: CAAGGSNEKLFF. CDR3 DNA sequence: TGTGCGGCGGGGGGGAGTAATGAAAAACTGTTTTTT.

This clonotype was detected many times. CDR3 amino acids: CASSPRTGGGSTDTQYF. CDR3 DNA sequence: TGTGCCAGCAGCCCTCGAACAGGGGGCGGTAGCACAGATACGCAGTATTTT. The rearrangement uses TRBV6-6 and TRBJ2-3; 9 bases are shared with TRBD1. CDR1 is MNHNY and CDR2 is SVGAGI in the germline V gene (reference sequence). J lost 0 bases, V lost 6 bases, and 10 bases had no gene match. The CDR3 sequence is 17 residues long.

The chain has TRBV5-5 and TRBJ2-1, with 9 bases that match TRBD2. The CDR3 spans 17 residues. With 3 bases clipped from V and 2 bases from J, the junction kept 9 bases outside the gene matches. Germline assignment: CDR1 SGHKS and CDR2 YYEKEE (reference sequence). DNA for the CDR3: TGTGCCAGCAGCTCTTTCCTGACTAGCGGAGCCTACAATGAGCAGTTCTTC. Amino acid sequence: CASSSFLTSGAYNEQFF.

This chain links TRBV4-1 with TRBJ2-7; D unresolved. With 3 bases removed from V and 2 bases from J, the gap between germline ends came to 11 bases. Germline loops: CDR1 MGHRA, CDR2 YSYEKL. This CDR3 region has 14 residues. The DNA of the CDR3 is TGCGCCAGCAGCCAGGAAGACGGAACCTACGAGCAGTACTTC. This translates into CASSQEDGTYEQYF.

The V call is TRBV6-5, the J call TRBJ1-6; D not resolved. The CDR3 length is 14 residues. Trimming shortened V by 5 bases and J by 12 bases, and 17 bases separated the two germline ends. The germline V gene has CDR1 MNHEY and CDR2 SVGAGI. CDR3 coding DNA: TGTGCCAGCAGTCCCATTCCCCCCCGGGAACCCCTCCACTTT. Protein product: CASSPIPPREPLHF.

In this sample, this clonotype turned up a few times. The chain links TRBV12-3 or TRBV12-4 to TRBJ2-4; D possibly uses TRBD1 or TRBD2 (5 bases each). V dropped 6 bases and J dropped 8 bases, with 23 bases sitting between them. This CDR3 has 16 residues. Written as DNA, the CDR3 is TGTGCCAGCAGGGGGGACCGTTTGTCTAGCCGGGACATTCAGTACTTC. It encodes CASRGDRLSSRDIQYF.